This T cell receptor (beta chain) came from a study of blood T cells in healthy people across ages. Germline V CDR1 and CDR2: LGHNT, FRNRAP. V lost 8 bases to trimming and J lost 2 bases, with 12 bases between them. The CDR3 consists of 13 residues. Alongside a J-beta primer mix, a sample-barcoded 5' primer served in a second PCR lasting roughly 7 to 11 cycles. TCRdb used MiXCR to reprocess the 5' RACE reads, holding one entry per CDR3 protein. This sample has about 1 million distinct CDR3 sequences, with under 30% found just once. The same data also contributed to another study, on T cells of mothers and their children. That report adds: An overlap that was slightly higher, though non-significant, was seen in related mother-child pairs versus unrelated pairs.

This TCR came from a girl aged 2-15 years in good health. The V gene is TRBV12-5, the J gene TRBJ2-5; no reliable D call. The sample consisted of blood. The CDR3 protein is CASWADPQETQYF. CDR3 DNA: TGTGCTAGTTGGGCCGATCCTCAAGAGACCCAGTACTTC.